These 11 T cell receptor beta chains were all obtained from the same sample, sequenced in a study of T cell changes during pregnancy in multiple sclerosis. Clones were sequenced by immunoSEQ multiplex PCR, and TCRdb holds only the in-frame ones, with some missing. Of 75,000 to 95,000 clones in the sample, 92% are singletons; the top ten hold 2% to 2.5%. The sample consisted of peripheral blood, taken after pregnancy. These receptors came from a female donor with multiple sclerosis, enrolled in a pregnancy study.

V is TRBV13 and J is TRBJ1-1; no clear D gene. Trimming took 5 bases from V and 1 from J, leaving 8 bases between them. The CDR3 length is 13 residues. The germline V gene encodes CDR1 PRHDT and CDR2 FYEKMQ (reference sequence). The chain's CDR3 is CASSETENTEAFF. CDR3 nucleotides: TGTGCCAGCAGCGAAACAGAGAACACTGAAGCTTTCTTT.

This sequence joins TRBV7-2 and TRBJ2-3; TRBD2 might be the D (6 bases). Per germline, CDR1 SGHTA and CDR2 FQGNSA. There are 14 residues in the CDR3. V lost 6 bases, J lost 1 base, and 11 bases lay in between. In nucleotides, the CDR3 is TGTGCCAGCAGTATGTCGGGGGGCACAGATACGCAGTATTTT. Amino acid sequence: CASSMSGGTDTQYF.

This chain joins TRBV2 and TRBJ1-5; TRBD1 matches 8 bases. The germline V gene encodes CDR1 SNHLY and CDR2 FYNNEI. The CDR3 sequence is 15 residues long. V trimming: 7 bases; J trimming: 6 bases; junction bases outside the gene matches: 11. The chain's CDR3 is CASILDRVGGQPQHF. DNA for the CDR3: TGTGCCAGCATCCTGGACAGGGTCGGGGGTCAGCCCCAGCATTTT.

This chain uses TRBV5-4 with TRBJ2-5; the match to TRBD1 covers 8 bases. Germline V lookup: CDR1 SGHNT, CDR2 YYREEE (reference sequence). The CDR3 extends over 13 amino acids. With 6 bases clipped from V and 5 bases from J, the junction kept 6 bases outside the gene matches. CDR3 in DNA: TGTGCCAGCACCGGACAGGGTGGGGAGACCCAGTACTTC. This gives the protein CASTGQGGETQYF.

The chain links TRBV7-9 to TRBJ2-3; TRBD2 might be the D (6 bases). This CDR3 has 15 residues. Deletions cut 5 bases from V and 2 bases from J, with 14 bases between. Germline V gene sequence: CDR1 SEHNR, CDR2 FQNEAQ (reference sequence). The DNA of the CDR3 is TGTGCCAGCAGCCCCGTGGGGGGTTACACAGATACGCAGTATTTT. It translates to CASSPVGGYTDTQYF.

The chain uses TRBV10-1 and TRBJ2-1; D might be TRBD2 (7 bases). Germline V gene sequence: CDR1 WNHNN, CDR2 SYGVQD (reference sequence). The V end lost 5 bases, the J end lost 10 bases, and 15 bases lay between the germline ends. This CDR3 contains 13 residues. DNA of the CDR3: TGCGCCAGCAGTAAGGGAGGGGGTGAGGAGCAGTTCTTC. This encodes CASSKGGGEEQFF.

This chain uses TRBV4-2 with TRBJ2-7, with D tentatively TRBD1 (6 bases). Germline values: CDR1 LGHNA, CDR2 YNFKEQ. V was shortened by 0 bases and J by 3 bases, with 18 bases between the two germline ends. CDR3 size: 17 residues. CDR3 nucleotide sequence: TGTGCCAGCAGCCAAGAAGTGAGACAGGTTATCGGCTACGAGCAGTACTTC. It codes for CASSQEVRQVIGYEQYF.

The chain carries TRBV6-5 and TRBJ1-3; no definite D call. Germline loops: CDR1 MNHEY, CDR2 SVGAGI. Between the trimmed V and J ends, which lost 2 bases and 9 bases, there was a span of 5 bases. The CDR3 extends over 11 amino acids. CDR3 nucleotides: TGTGCCAGCAGTTACGGTAGCACCATATATTTT. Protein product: CASSYGSTIYF.

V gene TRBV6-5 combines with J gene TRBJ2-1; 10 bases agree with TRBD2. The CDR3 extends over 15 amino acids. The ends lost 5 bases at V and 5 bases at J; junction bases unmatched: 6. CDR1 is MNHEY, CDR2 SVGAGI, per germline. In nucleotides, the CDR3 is TGTGCCAGCAGTACCGGACTAGCGGCCAACAATGAGCAGTTCTTC. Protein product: CASSTGLAANNEQFF.

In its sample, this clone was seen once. CDR3 residues: CASSLVVQDTQYF. CDR3 bases: TGTGCCAGCAGCTTGGTGGTCCAGGATACGCAGTATTTT. V usage is TRBV5-6 and J usage is TRBJ2-3; D not resolved. V gave up 0 bases and J gave up 6 bases, with 8 bases separating them. The germline CDR1 and CDR2 sequences are SGHDT and YYEEEE. The CDR3 totals 13 residues.

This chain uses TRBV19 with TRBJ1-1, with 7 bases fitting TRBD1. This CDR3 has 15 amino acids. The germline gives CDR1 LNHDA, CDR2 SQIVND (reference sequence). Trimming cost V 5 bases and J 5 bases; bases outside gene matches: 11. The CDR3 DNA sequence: TGTGCCAGTAGTCCCTGGCGACAGGGTCGAACTGAAGCTTTCTTT. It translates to CASSPWRQGRTEAFF.